Listed below are T cell receptor beta chains from one sample, sequenced in a study of cytomegalovirus exposure and HLA in healthy donors. Profiling relied on immunoSEQ multiplex PCR, and the TCRdb table lists in-frame clones only, not all of them. The table has about 38,000 clones, approximately 92% seen once. Sequencing input: PBMCs. The receptors stem from a man younger than 35 in good health and CMV-seronegative. Each CDR3 is given with its conserved first and last residue. The D gene is left open where the match is weak. Clone size is not always given. Where it is, it says once, few, many or a class for expanded clones.

TRBJ2-1 . TRBV10-3 . 12 TGTGCCATCAGTGATGGGGGGGGCGAGCAGTTCTTC CAISDGGGEQFF
TRBJ1-1 few TRBV5-5 . 13 TGTGCCAGCAGCTTGGAGAGGGTCACTGAAGCTTTCTTT CASSLERVTEAFF
TRBJ1-1 . TRBV7-3 . 13 TGTGCCAGCAGCTTATTGGAACAGTCTGAAGCTTTCTTT CASSLLEQSEAFF
TRBJ1-5 once TRBV6-1 TRBD1 15 TGTGCCAGCTTGTGGGGGACAGGGCGCAATCAGCCCCAGCATTTT CASLWGTGRNQPQHF
TRBJ1-1 . TRBV6-5 . 13 TGTGCCAGCAGTTACAGGGCGGGCACTGAAGCTTTCTTT CASSYRAGTEAFF
TRBJ1-2 . TRBV6-5 TRBD1 16 TGTGCCAGCAGTTACTACGGACAGGGGGAAGACTATGGCTACACCTTC CASSYYGQGEDYGYTF
TRBJ2-7 . TRBV5-6 . 12 TGTGCCAGCAGCTTCGGTAGTTACGAGCAGTACTTC CASSFGSYEQYF
TRBJ1-1 . TRBV6-5 TRBD1 15 TGTGCCAGCAGCCCGGGGACAGGGATGAACACTGAAGCTTTCTTT CASSPGTGMNTEAFF
TRBJ2-5 . TRBV13 TRBD1 16 TGTGCCAGCAGCTCAAGACTACAGGGGGCGGGAGAGACCCAGTACTTC CASSSRLQGAGETQYF
TRBJ1-2 . TRBV27 . 13 TGTGCCAGCAGTTTAGACTCTAACTATGGCTACACCTTC CASSLDSNYGYTF
TRBJ2-7 . TRBV5-6 TRBD1 13 TGTGCCAGCAGCTCAGGGACAGGGAACGAGCAGTACTTC CASSSGTGNEQYF
TRBJ2-1 . TRBV19 TRBD1 14 TGTGCCAGTGCTGACAGGGGGCGCAGCGATGAGCAGTTCTTC CASADRGRSDEQFF
TRBJ1-2 . TRBV25-1 . 12 TGTGCCAGCAGTGGACAGAACTATGGCTACACCTTC CASSGQNYGYTF
TRBJ1-1 once TRBV18 TRBD1 15 TGTGCCAGCTCACCTCGCACAGGGGAGAGCACTGAAGCTTTCTTT CASSPRTGESTEAFF
TRBJ1-4 . TRBV5-1 TRBD1 17 TGCGCCAGCAGCCCAAACCCGGGACAGGGTAGGAATGAAAAACTGTTTTTT CASSPNPGQGRNEKLFF
TRBJ2-3 . TRBV5-8 TRBD2 16 TGTGCCAGCAGCTTGGGGGGACTAGCGGGAGCAGATACGCAGTATTTT CASSLGGLAGADTQYF
TRBJ2-7 . TRBV27 . 13 TGTGCCAGCAGTGCTGTCGGGGCCTACGAGCAGTACTTC CASSAVGAYEQYF
TRBJ1-4 few TRBV4-2 . 15 TGTGCCAGCAGCCAGGCCAAGGGGGACGATGAAAAACTGTTTTTT CASSQAKGDDEKLFF
TRBJ2-2 . TRBV5-1 TRBD1 16 TGCGCCAGCAGCCTGAGACAGGGGGCGAGCACCGGGGAGCTGTTTTTT CASSLRQGASTGELFF
TRBJ1-6 . TRBV19 TRBD1 17 TGTGCCAGTAGTATACAGGGGGCAATCTCCTATAATTCACCCCTCCACTTT CASSIQGAISYNSPLHF
TRBJ1-2 . TRBV5-1 . 16 TGCGCCAGCAGCTTGGTAGGCGGCGTCACCGCGTATGGCTACACCTTC CASSLVGGVTAYGYTF
TRBJ2-1 . TRBV27 TRBD2 17 TGTGCCAGCAGTTTACCTAGCGGGGGTGTATCTGACAATGAGCAGTTCTTC CASSLPSGGVSDNEQFF
TRBJ2-1 few TRBV5-4 TRBD1 15 TGTGCCAGCAGCTTGGACGGGACAGTAATTAATGAGCAGTTCTTC CASSLDGTVINEQFF
TRBJ1-1 once TRBV6-6 . 16 TGTGCCAGCAGTTACTTCAGTTCAGGGGAGGGGACTGAAGCTTTCTTT CASSYFSSGEGTEAFF
TRBJ1-2 . TRBV27 TRBD1 16 TGTGCCAGCAGTCCAGGGACAGGGGGTGTTAACTATGGCTACACCTTC CASSPGTGGVNYGYTF
TRBJ2-7 once TRBV7-9 . 16 TGTGCCAGCAGTCCCATGAGTGGGCTATTATCCTACGAGCAGTACTTC CASSPMSGLLSYEQYF
TRBJ2-1 . TRBV11-2 TRBD2 16 TGTGCCAGCAGCTTAGGGAGGCGGGGGGCAGACAATGAGCAGTTCTTC CASSLGRRGADNEQFF
TRBJ1-3 once TRBV19 . 12 TGTGCCAGCTCCGGAGGATGGAACACCATATATTTT CASSGGWNTIYF
TRBJ1-2 . TRBV5-1 TRBD1 16 TGCGCCAGCAGCTTGGGGGACAGATTTCAAAACTATGGCTACACCTTC CASSLGDRFQNYGYTF
TRBJ2-1 . TRBV7-8 TRBD2 16 TGTGCCAGCAGCCTCGCTCGACTAGCGGGCAACAATGAGCAGTTCTTC CASSLARLAGNNEQFF
TRBJ1-3 once TRBV6-1 . 15 TGTGCCAGCAGTGAAGCAGCAGGTTCTGGAAACACCATATATTTT CASSEAAGSGNTIYF
TRBJ2-1 . TRBV18 TRBD1 17 TGTGCCAGCTCACGAACGACAGGGACAGGGAGGTACAATGAGCAGTTCTTC CASSRTTGTGRYNEQFF
TRBJ2-1 . TRBV2 TRBD2 16 TGTGCCAGCAGCCCTGGACTAGCGGGAATGTACAATGAGCAGTTCTTC CASSPGLAGMYNEQFF
TRBJ1-2 . TRBV27 TRBD1 16 TGTGCCAGCAGTCCTGCTAGGACAGGGGGCGTGCGGGGCTACACCTTC CASSPARTGGVRGYTF
TRBJ2-7 . TRBV5-1 . 13 TGCGCCAGCAGGGCGACAGAGACCTACGAGCAGTACTTC CASRATETYEQYF
TRBJ2-7 . TRBV19 TRBD1 15 TGTGCCAGTAGTACAACAGGGGGCGCGCGGTTCGAGCAGTACTTC CASSTTGGARFEQYF
TRBJ2-7 . TRBV2 TRBD1 16 TGTGCCAGCAACGATGAAATAGGGGGCATAGTGTTCGAGCAGTACTTC CASNDEIGGIVFEQYF
TRBJ2-3 . TRBV23-1 TRBD2 16 TGCGCCAGCAGTCAATCCCCCCAGCGGGACACAGATACGCAGTATTTT CASSQSPQRDTDTQYF
TRBJ1-4 . TRBV6-6 . 14 TGTGCCAGCATCTCTACGGGGGGTAATGAAAAACTGTTTTTT CASISTGGNEKLFF
TRBJ2-1 . TRBV19 TRBD2 15 TGTGCCAGTAGTGAGTCTAGCGGGGGCTACAATGAGCAGTTCTTC CASSESSGGYNEQFF
TRBJ1-2 once TRBV14 TRBD1 16 TGTGCCAGCAGCCTGACAGGGTGGCCCTCTACCTATGGCTACACCTTC CASSLTGWPSTYGYTF
TRBJ1-5 . TRBV6-5 TRBD1 15 TGTGCCAGCAGTTACGGTCAGGGGGGAAATCAGCCCCAGCATTTT CASSYGQGGNQPQHF